This TCR beta chain was observed in a study of control samples from healthy donors and cancer patients. CDR1 and CDR2 from the germline V gene are SGDLS and YYNGEE. V was trimmed by 0 bases and J by 4 bases, leaving 10 bases between them. The CDR3 extends over 14 amino acids. The table came from immunoSEQ multiplex PCR; TCRdb's copy has only in-frame clones and leaves some out. Of some 94,000 clones detected, roughly 86% appear once; the ten largest clones hold roughly 1.3%. This TCR derives from a woman aged 45-65 years in good health. The rearrangement joins TRBV9 to TRBJ1-1; no clear D. Material for sequencing was blood. Written as DNA, the CDR3 is TGTGCCAGCAGCGTAGTCCCGACAAGCACTGAAGCTTTCTTT. Translation: CASSVVPTSTEAFF.